The TCR beta chain under discussion was sequenced for a study of T cell responses to AZD1222 COVID-19 vaccine (dated by TCRdb to about 2021). Background for the entire study: AZD1222 recipients with second doses at about 4 weeks or about 12 weeks were pooled, because spike-specific TCR depth and breadth did not differ between schedules. A total of more than 230 trial participants underwent TCR sequencing, of whom 207 received two doses of AZD1222 and some 26 received two doses of the MenACWY control vaccine. Trial participants were enrolled by age into 18-55, 56-69 and 70-plus year subgroups, with roughly 150, 30 and 60 TCR-sequenced participants respectively.

What the research found in general, with its limitations: In the small 56-69-year group, the increase in depth fell short of significance, most likely because of low power. After two AZD1222 doses, both the breadth and the depth of spike-specific TCRs were significantly higher than at day 0 and than in MenACWY recipients. Reportedly, almost half of the unique spike-specific TCRs recognized epitopes lying outside the regions that are mutated in the B.1.351 and B.1.1.7 variants. The whole spike protein was spanned by vaccine-associated CD4 TCRs, and dominant responses were seen in regions 160-218 and 743-854. Most participants were white British and females outnumbered males, and the authors suggested that clonal diversity may have been underestimated. Only 5 to 7 AZD1222 recipients were SARS-CoV-2 seropositive at baseline, limiting conclusions about previously exposed vaccinees. Because no samples from the day 14 peak response were available, repertoires could be characterized only after the peak T cell response.

What this sample's time point label stands for: baseline before first vaccination. Samples from vaccinated people were obtained from the UK trials COV001 and COV002, which included a single-blind randomized controlled phase 2/3 trial of AZD1222 (ChAdOx1 nCoV-19) in healthy adults. Trial participant PBMC samples were collected at day 0 and day 28 after the second dose for TCRbeta chain sequencing. The CDR3 regions of human TCRbeta chains were analyzed by immunosequencing. Processing in the source paper ran as follows. Repertoire TCRs were matched against a reference library of SARS-CoV-2-specific TCRs generated with the MIRA antigen-specificity platform. Breadth was defined as the fraction of unique TCRs that were SARS-CoV-2-associated, and depth was defined as the fraction of total T cells that were SARS-CoV-2-associated. Using the MIRA data, each spike-specific TCR was assigned both to the spike region to which the TCR was reactive and to a CD4 or CD8 class. Log10-transformed breadth and depth values were compared by one-way ANOVA with Sidak's multiple comparisons tests. The immuneACCESS repertoire file appears here via TCRdb, limited to in-frame rearrangements. These files lack a portion of the clones; in checked studies, under half of the deficit traces to unresolved V genes, and the cause of the others is not known. That table furnishes V, J and clone size, whereas the DNA furnished D and trimming. This sample has roughly 120,000 clones in its table, and over 75% of those were observed once. The ten largest clones add up to 4% to 5% of the sample.

The CDR3 starts with the cysteine, ends with the phenylalanine, and has 14 residues. Solely the CDR3 DNA is kept, with 42 bases framed from the first base. The germline ends are 12 bases apart after V is trimmed by 3 bases and J by 4 bases. Taken from the germline V gene, the CDR1 and CDR2 loops are ENHRY and SYGVKD. Details on this clone: Its cognate antigen has yet to be identified. Per-base qualities were not stored, and no clone one base away is much larger.

Recombination joined TRBV10-3 with TRBJ1-2; a weak D assignment points to TRBD1 (5 bases agree). Sequencing used peripheral blood, obtained on day 0 of AZD1222 vaccination. The sequence was collected from an adult in good health. The nucleotides are TGTGCCATCAGTGATCAGCAGGGTGGCTATGGCTACACCTTC. This gives the protein CAISDQQGGYGYTF.